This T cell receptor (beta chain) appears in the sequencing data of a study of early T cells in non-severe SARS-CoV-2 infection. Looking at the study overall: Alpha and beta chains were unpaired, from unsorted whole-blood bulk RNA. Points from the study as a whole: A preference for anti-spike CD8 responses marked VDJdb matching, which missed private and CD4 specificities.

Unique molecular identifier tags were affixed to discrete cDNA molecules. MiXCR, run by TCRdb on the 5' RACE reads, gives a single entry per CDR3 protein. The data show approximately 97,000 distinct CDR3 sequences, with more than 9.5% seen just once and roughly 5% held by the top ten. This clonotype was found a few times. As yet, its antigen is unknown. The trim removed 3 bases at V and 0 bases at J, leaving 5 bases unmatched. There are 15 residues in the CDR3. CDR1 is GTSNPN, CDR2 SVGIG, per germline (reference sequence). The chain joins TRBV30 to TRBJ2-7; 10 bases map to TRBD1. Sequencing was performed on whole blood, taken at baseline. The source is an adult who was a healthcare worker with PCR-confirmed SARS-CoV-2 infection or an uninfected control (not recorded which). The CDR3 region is CAWRDGDRGSYEQYF. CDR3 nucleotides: TGTGCCTGGAGGGACGGGGACAGGGGCTCCTACGAGCAGTACTTC.